Here is one TCR beta chain with its context. Per the study methods: It was from reference gene primer amplification that nucleated cell counts were estimated. Some clones are missing from TCRdb's copy, which holds only in-frame ones; the method was immunoSEQ multiplex PCR. The V and J calls and the clone size are those of that table, but D and trimming were determined from the DNA. The sample contains approximately 150,000 clones, approximately 80% of which appear only once. Participants classified as exposed had met a COVID-19 case within 2 weeks before study entry. The record originates from a study of blood T cell repertoires in COVID-19. Study-wide context: COVID-19 samples, acute and convalescent, were from the United States, Italy and Spain.

This CDR3 is 15 amino acids long. V was pared by 5 bases and J by 3 bases, with 13 bases between. Germline V CDR1 and CDR2: LNHDA, SQIVND (reference sequence). The sequenced sample was PBMCs or T cells enriched from blood (not recorded which). The chain carries TRBV19 and TRBJ1-4, with D perhaps TRBD1 (6 bases). This clonotype was sampled from a man in his sixties or seventies who had been exposed to COVID-19. The CDR3 nucleotides are TGTGCCAGTAGTTCCTACAGGGTGGCTAATGAAAAACTGTTTTTT. Encoded protein: CASSSYRVANEKLFF.